This T cell receptor beta chain came from a study of cytomegalovirus exposure and HLA in healthy donors. V lost 9 bases to trimming and J lost 4 bases; unmatched junction nucleotides: 9. Per the germline V gene, CDR1 is SGHNT and CDR2 is YENEEA. This CDR3 is built from 14 residues. Some clones are missing from TCRdb's copy, which holds only in-frame ones; the method was immunoSEQ multiplex PCR. In the table there are about 55,000 clones, 90% of which are singletons. The sequencing input was PBMCs. The chain recombines TRBV11-3 with TRBJ2-1; 7 bases agree with TRBD1. The clonotype was recovered from a man aged 18 to 30 in good health and CMV-seronegative. The CDR3 loop is CARRRQGVYNEQFF. In nucleotides, the CDR3 is TGTGCCAGGCGACGACAGGGAGTTTACAATGAGCAGTTCTTC.